This T cell receptor beta chain was sequenced during a study of OX40 agonist ivuxolimab in advanced cancers. Some clones are missing from TCRdb's copy, which holds only in-frame ones; the method was immunoSEQ multiplex PCR. The sample lists under 20,000 clones; 60% to 70% were seen once. The specimen was CD4+ or CD8+ T cells sorted from blood, collected in a trial of the OX40 agonist ivuxolimab. The origin of the receptors is an adult with an advanced solid tumor such as melanoma, head and neck, liver or kidney cancer.

This clone was detected only a few times. CDR3 nucleotides: TGTGCCAGCAGCCCACCCGGACAGGGGAAAGCCGGGGAGCTGTTTTTT. As protein: CASSPPGQGKAGELFF. The chain links TRBV7-9 to TRBJ2-2; TRBD1 agrees at 9 bases. CDR3 length: 16 amino acids. CDR1 and CDR2 from the germline V gene are SEHNR and FQNEAQ (reference sequence). J gave up 6 bases and V 5 bases, and 10 bases lay outside the gene matches. Filled out from reference TRBV7-9 and TRBJ2-2, the complete variable domain reads DTGVSQNPRHKITKRGQNVTFRCDPISEHNRLYWYRQTLGQGPEFLTYFQNEAQLEKSRLLSDRFSAERPKGSFSTLEIQRTEQGDSAMYLCASSPPGQGKAGELFFGEGSRLTVL.